A selection of T cell receptor beta chains follows, all from one sample in a study of shared clonotypes between healthy human individuals. Method: immunoSEQ multiplex PCR; TCRdb's copy keeps in-frame clones and lacks some. The top ten hold around 0.47% of the sample, which has approximately 1,000,000 clones, about 80% seen once. The sequenced material came from memory CD4+ T cells from PBMCs. These receptor sequences come from a man younger than 30 in good health. Some clones in this sample may be carry-over from other donors' samples. CDR3s leave out the opening cysteine and the closing phenylalanine or tryptophan.

CDR3 protein,J gene,V gene
AIRPDLVPSRHAF,TRBJ1-1,TRBV10-3
ASSSLDSIGPQH,TRBJ1-5,TRBV7-9
ASSFDRPSNTQY,TRBJ2-3,TRBV11-2
SVDGGSEQY,TRBJ2-7,TRBV29-1
ASSIRGADGDGYT,TRBJ1-2,TRBV19
ASSPHEGGPRETQY,TRBJ2-5,TRBV7-6
SAGGPYNEQF,TRBJ2-1,TRBV29-1
ASSLQTTDTQY,TRBJ2-3,TRBV28
ASSPSTLSLYEQY,TRBJ2-7,TRBV28
AWSPRTSGWVRNEQF,TRBJ2-1,TRBV30
ASRQSGFVYGYT,TRBJ1-2,TRBV28
ASSFPTHSSNQPQH,TRBJ1-5,TRBV6-5
ASSFRPGQAGGEQY,TRBJ2-7,TRBV5-1
ASSLPESYGYT,TRBJ1-2,TRBV28
ASSSPRKGVNSNTEAF,TRBJ1-1,TRBV7-9
ASSFGQKTEKLF,TRBJ1-4,TRBV13
ASSLADGAYGYT,TRBJ1-2,TRBV28
ASSLKEAGGPGDTQY,TRBJ2-3,TRBV5-1
ASSVGFLAGKETQY,TRBJ2-5,TRBV9
ASSQVGLAGSQETQY,TRBJ2-5,TRBV4-1
ASSSPRGPTDTQY,TRBJ2-3,TRBV7-9
ASSDRRGARNQPQH,TRBJ1-5,TRBV10-1
ASSIRAADQETQY,TRBJ2-5,TRBV19
ASSQDGGYNSPLH,TRBJ1-6,TRBV4-1
ASSLAGEGYGYT,TRBJ1-2,TRBV5-1
ASSFEDSTTNEKLF,TRBJ1-4,TRBV27
ASSPRQEITEAF,TRBJ1-1,TRBV6-5
ATSRGIKDEQF,TRBJ2-1,TRBV15
ASSLIAAETQY,TRBJ2-5,TRBV7-2
ASSLVAAAETQY,TRBJ2-5,TRBV28
ASSETGTEETQY,TRBJ2-5,TRBV10-1
ASSLTGRREETQY,TRBJ2-5,TRBV5-1
ATSRGDSSYEQY,TRBJ2-7,TRBV15
ASSWYGTTTDTQY,TRBJ2-3,TRBV7-3
ASSPGPGTGQHEQY,TRBJ2-7,TRBV7-6
ASSINGRAYEQY,TRBJ2-7,TRBV19
ASSYSIDGHEQY,TRBJ2-7,TRBV6-5
ASSFSLAGGGNEQF,TRBJ2-1,TRBV5-1
ASSFAGNYEQY,TRBJ2-7,TRBV7-8
ASSTRQGGTDTQY,TRBJ2-3,TRBV19
ASSYSGTGSYNEQF,TRBJ2-1,TRBV6-5
ASSPRRTGNEQF,TRBJ2-1,TRBV7-2
ASSPRGSGNTIY,TRBJ1-3,TRBV18
ASSAHTTSYEQY,TRBJ2-7,TRBV9
ASSYRGGYGYT,TRBJ1-2,TRBV6-5
ASSGTGQGLGNIQY,TRBJ2-4,TRBV6-6
ASSRLMDGKETQY,TRBJ2-5,TRBV4-2
ASSRGLGNYEQY,-,TRBV5-6
ASSPTGTGEGYT,TRBJ1-2,TRBV18
ASSVTNSYGYT,TRBJ1-2,TRBV28
ASSLGVAGFGEQF,TRBJ2-1,TRBV28
ATSSGTGLRGYT,TRBJ1-2,TRBV15
APRALDTGELF,TRBJ2-2,TRBV7-2
ASSPSIGQWNEQF,TRBJ2-1,TRBV9